The present T cell receptor beta chain was sequenced within a study of response to subunit inactivated influenza vaccine. The CDR3 is made up of 15 amino acids. Between the trimmed V and J ends, which lost 5 bases and 9 bases, there was a span of 20 bases. Germline V CDR1 and CDR2: MDHEN, SYDVKM. TCRdb analysed the RT-PCR reads with MiXCR anew, one entry per CDR3 protein. The sample lists 650,000 to 800,000 distinct CDR3 sequences, approximately 15% occurring once. Source: PBMCs from blood, taken 14 days before vaccination. This TCR came from a man in his fifties who received an inactivated influenza vaccine. V is TRBV28 and J is TRBJ2-1; perhaps TRBD1 as D (5 bases). This CDR3 reads CASSPQDQWSPEQFF. As DNA, the CDR3 is TGTGCCAGCAGTCCACAGGACCAATGGAGCCCTGAGCAGTTCTTC.